This TCR beta chain emerged from a study of cytomegalovirus exposure and HLA in healthy donors. As for the study in general: The approximately 120 validation repertoires and the approximately 640 first-cohort repertoires shared a platform, a later analysis reported. Whole-study findings and limits: Rarity held for most TCR sequences, but there were some public TCRs that occurred in many donors. Cytomegalovirus-associated status was assigned to 164 TCR beta chains.

From the roughly 120-subject validation cohort, which was separate from the approximately 670-subject first cohort, the donors were drawn. Trimming cost V 0 bases and J 8 bases, with 13 bases left between them. The CDR3 has 14 residues. Germline CDR1 is GTSNPN and CDR2 is SVGIG (reference sequence). Assay: immunoSEQ multiplex PCR; the TCRdb copy retains only in-frame clones and omits some. This sample carries about 200,000 clones, roughly 84% of them seen once, and the ten largest clones take over 10%. A remark on this clone: Its matching antigen is unknown.

The rearrangement joins TRBV30 to TRBJ1-4; tentatively, D is TRBD1 (5 bases). The receptor was derived from a woman aged 25 to 39 in good health and CMV-seropositive. Sequences were obtained from PBMCs. CDR3: CAWSVAGGKEKLFF. DNA of the CDR3: TGTGCCTGGAGTGTGGCCGGGGGTAAGGAAAAACTGTTTTTT. Full variable domain (remainder filled in from reference TRBV30 and TRBJ1-4): SQTIHQWPATLVQPVGSPLSLECTVEGTSNPNLYWYRQAAGRGLQLLFYSVGIGQISSEVPQNLSASRPQDRQFILSSKKLLLSDSGFYLCAWSVAGGKEKLFFGSGTQLSVL.